Presented here are 13 T cell receptor beta chains from one specimen sequenced in a study of T cell responses to AZD1222 COVID-19 vaccine. Only in-frame clones appear in the TCRdb table, and some are missing; sequencing was by immunoSEQ multiplex PCR. The sample has 120,000 or so clones, over 75% seen once. The source material was peripheral blood, sampled on day 0 of AZD1222 vaccination. The source is an adult in good health.

The chain combines TRBV9 with TRBJ2-7, with 10 bases identical to TRBD2. The germline V gene encodes CDR1 SGDLS and CDR2 YYNGEE. The trim removed 0 bases at V and 3 bases at J, leaving 6 bases unmatched. This CDR3 spans 16 amino acids. The DNA of the CDR3 is TGTGCCAGCAGCGTAGGGGACCTAGCGGGAGTCTACGAGCAGTACTTC. Residues: CASSVGDLAGVYEQYF.

The chain employs TRBV2 and TRBJ2-5; the match to TRBD2 covers 10 bases. Germline loops: CDR1 SNHLY, CDR2 FYNNEI. Trimming took 5 bases from V and 2 from J; bases not matched to a gene: 5. The CDR3 loop spans 15 amino acids. The DNA for the CDR3 is TGTGCCAGCAGTCGAGCGGGAGGGCCTCAAGAGACCCAGTACTTC. Encoded protein: CASSRAGGPQETQYF. The full variable domain, its missing parts supplied by reference TRBV2 and TRBJ2-5, is EPEVTQTPSHQVTQMGQEVILRCVPISNHLYFYWYRQILGQKVEFLVSFYNNEISEKSEIFDDQFSVERPDGSNFTLKIRSTKLEDSAMYFCASSRAGGPQETQYFGPGTRLLVL.

The V gene is TRBV6-5, the J gene TRBJ2-2; D is possibly TRBD1 (5 bases). The germline V gene has CDR1 MNHEY and CDR2 SVGAGI. V was cut by 8 bases and J by 7 bases, with 11 bases left in between. The CDR3 is made up of 12 amino acids. CDR3 residues: CASRWQGGELFF. The CDR3 nucleotides read TGTGCCAGCCGGTGGCAGGGCGGGGAGCTGTTTTTT.

This sequence joins TRBV13 and TRBJ1-2; 10 bases agree with TRBD1. The CDR3 covers 14 residues. Per the germline V gene, CDR1 is PRHDT and CDR2 is FYEKMQ (reference sequence). The J segment lost 3 bases and the V segment lost 5 bases, leaving 3 bases of the junction unmatched. The CDR3 loop is CASSTGTGDYGYTF. The CDR3 DNA follows: TGTGCCAGCAGCACCGGGACAGGGGACTATGGCTACACCTTC.

The chain uses TRBV28 and TRBJ2-3; 9 bases line up with TRBD2. Per the germline V gene, CDR1 is MDHEN and CDR2 is SYDVKM. The CDR3 runs to 16 residues. V lost 4 bases and J lost 5; bases outside the gene matches: 10. CDR3 loop: CASSSHLASGEDTQYF. As DNA, the CDR3 is TGTGCCAGCAGTTCCCACCTGGCTAGCGGGGAAGATACGCAGTATTTT.

The V call is TRBV6-2 or TRBV6-3, the J call TRBJ2-3, with TRBD1 matching 8 bases. The germline CDR1 and CDR2 sequences are MNHEY and SVGEGT. The CDR3 is made up of 17 amino acids. The J segment lost 3 bases and the V segment lost 5 bases, leaving 13 bases of the junction unmatched. Here the CDR3 DNA reads TGTGCCAGCAGTAGACACCGGACAGGGCTGTTTACAGATACGCAGTATTTT. Its protein is CASSRHRTGLFTDTQYF.

The chain links TRBV5-1 to TRBJ2-5; the D gene could be TRBD1 or TRBD2 (5 bases each). The length of the CDR3 is 16 residues. CDR1 is SGHRS and CDR2 is YFSETQ in the germline V gene. V lost 3 bases, J lost 1 base, and 16 bases lay in between. Here the CDR3 reads CASSYTTGTRQETQYF. The CDR3 bases are TGCGCCAGCAGCTATACAACCGGGACCCGCCAAGAGACCCAGTACTTC.

This rearrangement joins TRBV2 to TRBJ2-7; D is unresolved. CDR3 length: 10 residues. With 5 bases removed from V and 5 bases from J, the gap between germline ends came to 4 bases. Germline V CDR1 and CDR2: SNHLY, FYNNEI. Here the CDR3 reads CASSRNEQYF. The CDR3 nucleotides are TGTGCCAGCAGTCGGAACGAGCAGTACTTC.

The chain couples TRBV10-2 to TRBJ2-1; the match to TRBD2 covers 11 bases. Germline loops: CDR1 WSHSY, CDR2 SAAADI. V shed 6 bases, J shed 2 bases, and the junction held 6 bases outside the gene matches. This CDR3 comprises 16 residues. Here the CDR3 reads CASSSTSGSTYNEQFF. CDR3 sequence (DNA): TGCGCCAGCAGCTCAACTAGCGGGAGCACCTACAATGAGCAGTTCTTC.

The V gene is TRBV27, the J gene TRBJ2-1; no clear D. Germline V CDR1 and CDR2: MNHEY, SMNVEV (reference sequence). The V end was cut by 3 bases, the J end by 2 bases, with 8 bases between. CDR3 length equals 14 residues. The CDR3 loop reads CASSFEGPYNEQFF. In DNA, the CDR3 is TGTGCCAGCAGTTTCGAAGGTCCCTACAATGAGCAGTTCTTC.

The V gene is TRBV19, the J gene TRBJ2-3, with 7 bases lining up with TRBD2. The CDR3 length is 13 residues. V dropped 8 bases and J dropped 1; count of bases not matched to a gene: 3. Germline values: CDR1 LNHDA, CDR2 SQIVND (reference sequence). CDR3 in amino acids: CASREEGTDTQYF. CDR3 nucleotides: TGTGCCAGTCGGGAGGAGGGCACAGATACGCAGTATTTT.

The chain carries TRBV7-2 and TRBJ1-5; tentatively, D is TRBD1 (6 bases). This CDR3 region has 13 residues. CDR1 is SGHTA, CDR2 FQGNSA, per germline. Trimming pared 2 bases from V and 7 bases from J, leaving 9 bases between. CDR3 DNA: TGTGCCAGCAGCTTAAAGGGGGGACAGCCCCAGCATTTT. Translating gives CASSLKGGQPQHF.

This clone showed up just a few times. The genes are TRBV5-1 and TRBJ2-7; no reliable D call. V was pared by 2 bases and J by 5 bases, with 14 bases between. CDR1 is SGHRS, CDR2 YFSETQ, per germline. This CDR3 contains 14 residues. CDR3 loop: CASSLVSAADEQYF. The DNA for the CDR3 is TGCGCCAGCAGCTTAGTCAGCGCGGCGGACGAGCAGTACTTC.